The clone carrying this T cell receptor (beta chain) was observed at least ten times. No antigen is known for it. These data come from a study of T-cell reconstitution after alpha-beta-depleted transplantation in children. CDR3 size: 16 residues. Trimming removed 7 bases from V and 8 bases from J, with 24 bases in between. CDR1 and CDR2 from the germline V gene are MDHEN and SYDVKM. The library targeted TCRbeta and was prepared with unique molecular identifiers. In TCRdb, the PCR reads were re-called with MiXCR into one record per CDR3 protein. Among about 470,000 distinct CDR3 sequences listed, roughly 43% were seen once. Study observations and caveats: At day 60, the high TCRbeta diversity found in some patients originated from recipient T cells and thymic progenitors that had survived. At the one-year point after transplant, T-cell counts and TCRbeta diversity were found to come mostly from T cells that had been newly produced.

The sequence derives from a girl aged 2 to 10 with aplastic anemia, due to receive a stem cell transplant. The rearrangement joins TRBV28 to TRBJ2-1; a weak D match, TRBD1 (5 bases). The sequencing here drew on PBMCs, taken before TCRalphabeta/CD19-depleted stem cell transplant. In nucleotides, the CDR3 is TGTGCCAGCAACCTAGGACAAAAAGATCCGACCGATGAGCAGTTCTTC. Protein: CASNLGQKDPTDEQFF. Complete variable domain (other parts from reference TRBV28 and TRBJ2-1): DVKVTQSSRYLVKRTGEKVFLECVQDMDHENMFWYRQDPGLGLRLIYFSYDVKMKEKGDIPEGYSVSREKKERFSLILESASTNQTSMYLCASNLGQKDPTDEQFFGPGTRLTVL.